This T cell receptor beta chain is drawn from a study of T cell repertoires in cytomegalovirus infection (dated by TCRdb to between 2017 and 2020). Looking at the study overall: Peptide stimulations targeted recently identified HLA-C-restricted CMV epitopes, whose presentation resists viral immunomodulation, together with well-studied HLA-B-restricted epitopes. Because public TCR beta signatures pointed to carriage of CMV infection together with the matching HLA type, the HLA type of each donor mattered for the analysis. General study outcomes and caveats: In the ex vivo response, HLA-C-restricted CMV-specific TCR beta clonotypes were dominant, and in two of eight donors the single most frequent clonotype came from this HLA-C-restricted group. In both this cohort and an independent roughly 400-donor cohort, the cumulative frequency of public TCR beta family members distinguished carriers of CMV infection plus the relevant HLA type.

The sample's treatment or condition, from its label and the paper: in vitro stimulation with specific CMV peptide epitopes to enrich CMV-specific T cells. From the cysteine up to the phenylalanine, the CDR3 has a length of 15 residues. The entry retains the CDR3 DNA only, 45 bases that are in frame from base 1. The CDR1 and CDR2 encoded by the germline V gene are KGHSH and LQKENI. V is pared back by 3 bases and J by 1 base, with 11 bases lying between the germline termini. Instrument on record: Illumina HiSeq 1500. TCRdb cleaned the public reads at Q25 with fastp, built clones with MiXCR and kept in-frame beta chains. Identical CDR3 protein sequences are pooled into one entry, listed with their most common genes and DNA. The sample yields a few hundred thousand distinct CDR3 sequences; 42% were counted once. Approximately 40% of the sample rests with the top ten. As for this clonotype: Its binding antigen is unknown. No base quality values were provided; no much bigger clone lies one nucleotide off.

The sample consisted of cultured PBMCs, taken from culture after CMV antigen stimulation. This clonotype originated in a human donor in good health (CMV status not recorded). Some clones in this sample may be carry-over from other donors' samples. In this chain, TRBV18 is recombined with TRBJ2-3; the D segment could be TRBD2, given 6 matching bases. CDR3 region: CASSPMGGGTDTQYF. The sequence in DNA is TGTGCCAGCTCACCTATGGGCGGGGGCACAGATACGCAGTATTTT.